Listed here are 20 T cell receptor beta chains from one sample, sequenced in a study of cytomegalovirus exposure and HLA in healthy donors. It was with 60 Vbeta and 13 Jbeta primers that the PCR ran. Produced via immunoSEQ multiplex PCR; TCRdb's table is partial and in-frame only. Of roughly 70,000 clones listed, approximately 70% are singletons. The sample comprised PBMCs. The source is a male donor in good health and CMV-seropositive.

The chain carries TRBV19 and TRBJ1-2; 10 bases map to TRBD1. V shed 5 bases and J 8 bases; nucleotides not matched to a gene: 14. Germline loops: CDR1 LNHDA, CDR2 SQIVND (reference sequence). The CDR3 sequence is 16 residues long. CDR3: CASSPRGGTGVWGYTF. CDR3 DNA: TGTGCCAGTAGTCCCCGGGGGGGGACAGGGGTCTGGGGCTACACCTTC.

The rearrangement links TRBV12-5 to TRBJ2-1, with a possible D match to TRBD2 (5 bases). V was trimmed by 3 bases and J by 9 bases, leaving 6 bases between them. The CDR3 has 11 residues. CDR1 LGHNT and CDR2 FRNRAP come from the germline V gene. Here the CDR3 DNA reads TGTGCTAGTGGTTTCGAGGGTGAGCAGTTCTTC. Protein sequence: CASGFEGEQFF.

This clone has only a few counts. The chain recombines TRBV28 with TRBJ2-7; the match to TRBD1 covers 7 bases. The CDR3 consists of 12 residues. The V gene end was trimmed by 2 bases and the J gene end by 5 bases; junction bases not matched to a gene: 0. Germline CDR1 is MDHEN and CDR2 is SYDVKM. The CDR3 protein is CASSLDRDEQYF. CDR3 sequence (DNA): TGTGCCAGCAGTTTAGACAGGGACGAGCAGTACTTC. Full variable domain (outside the CDR3, taken from reference TRBV28 and TRBJ2-7): DVKVTQSSRYLVKRTGEKVFLECVQDMDHENMFWYRQDPGLGLRLIYFSYDVKMKEKGDIPEGYSVSREKKERFSLILESASTNQTSMYLCASSLDRDEQYFGPGTRLTVT.

The chain has TRBV27 and TRBJ2-2; 7 bases are a match to TRBD1. Unmatched junction bases numbered 5, after V lost 6 bases and J lost 4 bases. The germline V gene has CDR1 MNHEY and CDR2 SMNVEV (reference sequence). The CDR3 consists of 14 residues. CDR3 coding DNA: TGTGCCAGCAGCCGAGGGACAGCCACCGGGGAGCTGTTTTTT. Translated: CASSRGTATGELFF.

The chain combines TRBV16 with TRBJ1-1; D is uncertain. The CDR3 totals 15 residues. Between the trimmed V and J ends, which lost 3 bases and 4 bases, there was a span of 15 bases. Germline-derived CDR1 and CDR2 are KGHSY and FQNENV. CDR3: CASSHGSRVGTEAFF. CDR3 nucleotides: TGTGCCAGCAGCCACGGGTCCCGGGTCGGCACTGAAGCTTTCTTT.

There are a few counts of this clone. The chain employs TRBV15 and TRBJ2-1; 14 positions match TRBD2. This CDR3 has 17 residues. The ends lost 3 bases at V and 3 bases at J; junction bases unmatched: 4. Germline V gene sequence: CDR1 LNHNV, CDR2 YYDKDF (reference sequence). DNA for the CDR3: TGTGCCACCAGCAGTAGACTAGCGGGGGGGAGCTACAATGAGCAGTTCTTC. It yields the protein CATSSRLAGGSYNEQFF. Complete variable domain (other parts from reference TRBV15 and TRBJ2-1): DAMVIQNPRYQVTQFGKPVTLSCSQTLNHNVMYWYQQKSSQAPKLLFHYYDKDFNNEADTPDNFQSRRPNTSFCFLDIRSPGLGDTAMYLCATSSRLAGGSYNEQFFGPGTRLTVL.

This clone has a handful of counts. This chain joins TRBV5-4 and TRBJ2-3; 8 nucleotides line up with TRBD2. Germline CDR1 and CDR2: SGHNT and YYREEE (reference sequence). The CDR3 is made up of 14 amino acids. V lost 4 bases and J lost 1; bases outside the gene matches: 2. Written as DNA, the CDR3 is TGTGCCAGCAGCCCCGGGGGGGGCACAGATACGCAGTATTTT. This encodes CASSPGGGTDTQYF.

V usage is TRBV14 and J usage is TRBJ2-1; possibly TRBD1 for D (5 bases). CDR1 and CDR2 (germline): SGHDN, FVKESK. Trimming removed 1 base at V and 3 bases at J, with 10 bases between. The CDR3 is 15 amino acids. The CDR3 DNA is TGTGCCAGCAGCCAAGGGGGAAGGGGCTACAATGAGCAGTTCTTC. Translation gives CASSQGGRGYNEQFF.

The V call is TRBV27, the J call TRBJ1-6, with TRBD1 matching over 9 bases. The CDR3 spans 16 residues. Germline V gene data show CDR1 as MNHEY and CDR2 as SMNVEV (reference sequence). With 0 bases clipped from V and 6 bases from J, the junction kept 3 bases outside the gene matches. CDR3 protein: CASSLSWTGVNSPLHF. In nucleotides, the CDR3 is TGTGCCAGCAGTTTATCATGGACAGGGGTTAATTCACCCCTCCACTTT.

The rearrangement joins TRBV6-5 to TRBJ2-3; D is unclear. The CDR3 totals 15 residues. The V gene lost 0 bases and the J gene lost 3 bases, with 10 bases spanning the gap. Germline V gives CDR1 MNHEY, CDR2 SVGAGI. CDR3 DNA: TGTGCCAGCAGTTACTCGACTCCCTCAACAGATACGCAGTATTTT. This codes for CASSYSTPSTDTQYF.

The rearrangement uses TRBV6-4 and TRBJ2-1; the D gene is possibly TRBD1 (6 bases). Germline CDR1 MRHNA, CDR2 SNTAGT. The CDR3 has 15 residues. Trimming took 6 bases from V and 0 from J, leaving 12 bases between them. The CDR3 DNA is TGTGCCAGCAGACCCACAGGGAGCTCCTACAATGAGCAGTTCTTC. Amino acids: CASRPTGSSYNEQFF.

The chain links TRBV19 to TRBJ2-7; D uncertain. Germline assignment: CDR1 LNHDA and CDR2 SQIVND (reference sequence). The CDR3 contains 11 residues. CDR3 amino acids: CASLIGYEQYF. The DNA of the CDR3 is TGTGCTTCCCTAATCGGCTACGAGCAGTACTTC.

The chain couples TRBV30 to TRBJ1-1; D not resolved. The germline V and J ends were trimmed by 0 bases and 4 bases, with 6 bases remaining between them. Germline V gene data show CDR1 as GTSNPN and CDR2 as SVGIG (reference sequence). This CDR3 region has 12 residues. The CDR3 sequence is CAWSVLTTEAFF. As DNA, the CDR3 is TGTGCCTGGAGTGTACTTACCACTGAAGCTTTCTTT.

The chain uses TRBV7-9 and TRBJ2-7; D perhaps matches TRBD1 (6 bases). V dropped 4 bases and J dropped 2 bases, with 27 bases sitting between them. Germline loops: CDR1 SEHNR, CDR2 FQNEAQ (reference sequence). This CDR3 contains 19 residues. CDR3 nucleotides: TGTGCCAGCAGCTCCGGACAGCCAAGAGACCATAAGATCACCTACGAGCAGTACTTC. Its protein is CASSSGQPRDHKITYEQYF.

In its sample, this clone was seen once. This CDR3 reads CAISESKGGDEQYF. CDR3 in DNA: TGTGCCATCAGTGAGTCGAAAGGGGGGGACGAGCAGTACTTC. The chain couples TRBV10-3 to TRBJ2-5; D may be TRBD2 (7 bases). The DNA end is a closer match to TRBJ2-7, so the J assignment may be wrong. The CDR3 is 14 residues long. The V gene's germline CDR1 is ENHRY and CDR2 SYGVKD.

This clone is a singleton in its sample. This sequence joins TRBV6-1 and TRBJ1-6; D is unresolved. The CDR3 is 15 amino acids. Germline CDR1 reads MNHNS; CDR2 reads SASEGT. The V and J ends lost 4 bases and 3 bases respectively, with 10 bases between them. CDR3 in amino acids: CASSGRSFYNSPLHF. In DNA form, the CDR3 reads TGTGCCAGCAGTGGGCGGAGCTTCTATAATTCACCCCTCCACTTT.

The chain links TRBV5-1 to TRBJ2-1, with D possibly being TRBD1 (6 bases). The CDR3 runs 15 residues. Per the germline V gene, CDR1 is SGHRS and CDR2 is YFSETQ. Trimming shortened V by 6 bases and J by 2 bases, and 15 bases separated the two germline ends. As DNA, the CDR3 is TGCGCCAGCACCACGACGACAGGAACCTACAATGAGCAGTTCTTC. Its translation is CASTTTTGTYNEQFF.

J is TRBJ1-5 and V is TRBV6-6; 7 bases align to TRBD1. Per germline, CDR1 MNHNY and CDR2 SVGAGI (reference sequence). The CDR3 spans 14 residues. V dropped 2 bases and J dropped 5; count of bases not matched to a gene: 3. DNA of the CDR3: TGTGCCAGCAGTTACAAGGGGGCCGATCAGCCCCAGCATTTT. Translating it yields CASSYKGADQPQHF.

The chain employs TRBV19 and TRBJ2-5; TRBD1 might be the D (6 bases). This CDR3 has 14 amino acids. Trimming took off 3 bases at V and 1 base at J, with 9 bases between the two ends. Germline values: CDR1 LNHDA, CDR2 SQIVND (reference sequence). The CDR3: CASSIDRLQETQYF. The CDR3 bases are TGTGCCAGTAGTATCGACAGGCTCCAAGAGACCCAGTACTTC.

The rearrangement links TRBV6-1 to TRBJ2-7; D possibly corresponds to TRBD2 (5 bases). This CDR3 is 13 amino acids long. Trimming shortened V by 0 bases and J by 2 bases, and 5 bases separated the two germline ends. CDR1 and CDR2 (germline): MNHNS, SASEGT. The CDR3 loop is CASSEAGTYEQYF. CDR3 DNA sequence: TGTGCCAGCAGTGAAGCCGGGACCTACGAGCAGTACTTC.